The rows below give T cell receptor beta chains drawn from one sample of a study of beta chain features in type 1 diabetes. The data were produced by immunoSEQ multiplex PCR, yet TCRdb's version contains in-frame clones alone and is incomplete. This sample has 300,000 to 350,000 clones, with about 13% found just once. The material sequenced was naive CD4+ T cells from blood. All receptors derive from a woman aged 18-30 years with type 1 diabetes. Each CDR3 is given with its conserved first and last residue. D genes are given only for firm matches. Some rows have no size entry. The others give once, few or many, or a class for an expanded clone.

CASSSWTGRAEQYF,TGTGCCAGCAGCTCCTGGACAGGGAGAGCCGAGCAGTACTTC,few,TRBV7-6,TRBD1,14,TRBJ2-7
CASNPQGLAEAFF,TGTGCCAGTAACCCCCAGGGACTCGCTGAAGCTTTCTTT,.,TRBV19,.,13,TRBJ1-1
CAWTRTRDSLYEQYF,TGTGCCTGGACCCGAACCCGGGACAGCCTCTACGAGCAGTACTTC,.,TRBV30,TRBD1,15,TRBJ2-7
CASSAVDYEQFF,TGTGCCAGCAGCGCGGTAGACTATGAGCAGTTCTTC,few,TRBV9,.,12,TRBJ2-1
CASRRNLASDEQFF,TGTGCCAGCAGAAGAAATCTTGCTTCGGATGAGCAGTTCTTC,few,TRBV25-1,.,14,TRBJ2-1
CASSSGQGTLIQYF,TGTGCCAGCAGCTCCGGACAGGGGACCTTAATTCAGTACTTC,.,TRBV5-4,TRBD1,14,TRBJ2-4
CASSPPGTIPYEQYF,TGTGCCAGCAGCCCCCCCGGGACTATCCCCTACGAGCAGTACTTC,.,TRBV28,TRBD2,15,TRBJ2-7
CASSHGQLNEKLFF,TGCGCCAGCAGCCATGGACAGCTTAATGAAAAACTGTTTTTT,few,TRBV4-1,.,14,TRBJ1-4
CASSQRQFPYTDTQYF,TGCGCCAGCAGCCAGAGACAGTTCCCTTACACAGATACGCAGTATTTT,.,TRBV5-1,.,16,TRBJ2-3
CASSSETSGNNEQFF,TGTGCCAGCAGCTCTGAGACTAGCGGAAACAATGAGCAGTTCTTC,.,TRBV5-4,TRBD2,15,TRBJ2-1
CASSSAGAGTDTQYF,TGTGCCAGCAGTTCAGCGGGAGCGGGCACAGATACGCAGTATTTT,.,TRBV28,TRBD2,15,TRBJ2-3
CARGQPNTEAFF,TGTGCCCGGGGACAGCCGAACACTGAAGCTTTCTTT,few,TRBV30,TRBD1,12,TRBJ1-1
CASSTPGHFYEQYF,TGTGCCAGCAGTACGCCTGGACACTTCTACGAGCAGTACTTC,.,TRBV28,.,14,TRBJ2-7
CASSSGVDQPQHF,TGTGCCAGCTCCTCAGGGGTTGACCAGCCCCAGCATTTT,.,TRBV18,.,13,TRBJ1-5
CASSLEGGAGETQYF,TGTGCCAGCAGCTTAGAGGGCGGGGCGGGGGAGACCCAGTACTTC,.,TRBV11-2,.,15,TRBJ2-5
CASSPRQGSTEAFF,TGTGCCAGTAGTCCCCGACAGGGGAGCACTGAAGCTTTCTTT,.,TRBV19,TRBD1,14,TRBJ1-1
CAKDQRMNTEAFF,TGCGCCAAAGATCAGAGGATGAACACTGAAGCTTTCTTT,.,TRBV10-1,.,13,TRBJ1-1
CASSRGPAGDTGELFF,TGTGCCAGCAGCCGGGGACCAGCGGGAGACACCGGGGAGCTGTTTTTT,few,TRBV5-4,TRBD2,16,TRBJ2-2
CASSPDSGSSYNEQFF,TGTGCCAGCAGCCCGGATAGCGGGAGCTCCTACAATGAGCAGTTCTTC,few,TRBV5-4,TRBD2,16,TRBJ2-1
CASSSRQAGDEKLFF,TGTGCCAGTAGTTCCCGACAGGCCGGAGATGAAAAACTGTTTTTT,.,TRBV19,.,15,TRBJ1-4
CASSLNGLNTEAFF,TGTGCCAGCAGCTTGAATGGACTTAACACTGAAGCTTTCTTT,.,TRBV5-4,.,14,TRBJ1-1
CASAERGRGTYNEQFF,TGCGCCAGCGCCGAACGGGGTCGGGGGACGTACAATGAGCAGTTCTTC,few,TRBV5-1,.,16,TRBJ2-1
CASSTEYNIGYTF,TGTGCCAGCAGCACAGAATACAATATAGGCTACACCTTC,few,TRBV7-8,.,13,TRBJ1-2
CASTPGYEQYF,TGTGCCAGCACCCCAGGCTACGAGCAGTACTTC,few,TRBV28,.,11,TRBJ2-7
CASSPPGLAGGHSYNEQFF,TGTGCCAGCTCACCACCGGGACTAGCGGGAGGCCATTCCTACAATGAGCAGTTCTTC,few,TRBV18,TRBD2,19,TRBJ2-1
CASSPRRSLQETQYF,TGTGCCAGCAGCCCTCGAAGAAGCCTTCAAGAGACCCAGTACTTC,few,TRBV7-2,.,15,TRBJ2-5
CASSLGSGVSMNTEAFF,TGCGCCAGCAGCTTGGGGAGCGGGGTTTCCATGAACACTGAAGCTTTCTTT,.,TRBV5-1,.,17,TRBJ1-1
CASSSDRGNTIYF,TGTGCCAGCAGCTCCGACAGGGGAAACACCATATATTTT,few,TRBV7-6,.,13,TRBJ1-3
CASNPRLTDPTGYTF,TGTGCCAGCAACCCCCGCCTGACAGATCCCACTGGCTACACCTTC,.,TRBV7-9,.,15,TRBJ1-2
CASSFADASHNEQFF,TGTGCCAGCAGTTTCGCGGATGCCTCCCACAATGAGCAGTTCTTC,.,TRBV6-5,.,15,TRBJ2-1
CASSFSPREGYTF,TGTGCCAGCAGCTTTTCTCCAAGGGAGGGCTACACCTTC,few,TRBV5-8,.,13,TRBJ1-2
CASRRGSLETQYF,TGCGCCAGCAGGCGAGGTAGTCTGGAGACCCAGTACTTC,.,TRBV5-1,.,13,TRBJ2-5
CASSLVGGPSNQPQHF,TGTGCCAGCAGCTTAGTTGGAGGCCCTAGCAATCAGCCCCAGCATTTT,.,TRBV7-2,.,16,TRBJ1-5
CASSLGQPMNTEAFF,TGTGCCAGCTCACTGGGACAGCCTATGAACACTGAAGCTTTCTTT,few,TRBV18,TRBD1,15,TRBJ1-1
CASSRDRVHEQFF,TGTGCCAGCAGCCGGGACAGGGTACATGAGCAGTTCTTC,.,TRBV5-4,TRBD1,13,TRBJ2-1
CASSLSPGLASEQFF,TGTGCCAGCAGTTTATCTCCGGGACTAGCAAGCGAGCAGTTCTTC,.,TRBV28,TRBD2,15,TRBJ2-1
CASSQQPTGYGYTF,TGTGCCAGCAGCCAGCAGCCGACAGGTTATGGCTACACCTTC,few,TRBV14,.,14,TRBJ1-2
CASRSTGTPNTEAFF,TGCGCCAGCAGGTCGACAGGGACACCAAACACTGAAGCTTTCTTT,few,TRBV5-1,TRBD1,15,TRBJ1-1
CASSRTGTQETQYF,TGTGCCAGCAGCCGGACAGGGACCCAAGAGACCCAGTACTTC,.,TRBV7-2,TRBD1,14,TRBJ2-5
CATRQGDYGYTF,TGTGCCACCCGACAGGGGGACTATGGCTACACCTTC,few,TRBV19,TRBD1,12,TRBJ1-2
CASSERTANTEAFF,TGTGCCAGCAGTGAACGGACAGCGAACACTGAAGCTTTCTTT,.,TRBV2,.,14,TRBJ1-1
CASTTLGSGAQPQHF,TGTGCCAGCACTACCCTAGGCTCTGGGGCTCAGCCCCAGCATTTT,.,TRBV6-6,.,15,TRBJ1-5
CASTSGIQQFF,TGTGCCAGCACCTCAGGGATTCAGCAGTTCTTC,.,TRBV28,.,11,TRBJ2-1
CAWRYKTGGYNQPQHF,TGTGCCTGGAGATACAAGACAGGGGGATACAATCAGCCCCAGCATTTT,.,TRBV30,TRBD1,16,TRBJ1-5
CASSRRLAGLTDTQYF,TGTGCCAGCAGCCGGCGACTAGCGGGACTCACAGATACGCAGTATTTT,few,TRBV11-2,TRBD2,16,TRBJ2-3
CASSLGGTQKFYGYTF,TGCGCCAGCAGCTTGGGCGGGACCCAGAAATTCTATGGCTACACCTTC,.,TRBV5-1,.,16,TRBJ1-2
CASSQEWGPSGVTQYF,TGTGCCAGCAGCCAAGAATGGGGGCCCTCTGGGGTGACCCAGTACTTC,.,TRBV4-2,.,16,TRBJ2-5
CASSTAKWEGQETQYF,TGTGCCAGCAGCACGGCCAAGTGGGAGGGCCAAGAGACCCAGTACTTC,few,TRBV28,TRBD2,16,TRBJ2-5
CASSLSVGGLAYEQYF,TGTGCCAGCAGTTTGTCTGTAGGGGGACTAGCCTACGAGCAGTACTTC,.,TRBV27,TRBD2,16,TRBJ2-7
CASSLRGNYGYTF,TGTGCCAGCAGTTTAAGGGGGAACTATGGCTACACCTTC,.,TRBV28,.,13,TRBJ1-2
CAWSPPGHGANVLTF,TGTGCCTGGAGTCCTCCGGGACATGGGGCCAACGTCCTGACTTTC,few,TRBV30,.,15,TRBJ2-6
CASSASGRSTDTQYF,TGTGCCAGCAGCGCTAGCGGGAGGAGCACAGATACGCAGTATTTT,.,TRBV7-9,TRBD2,15,TRBJ2-3
CASRTTGRLSGYTF,TGTGCCAGCAGAACGACAGGGAGGTTGAGCGGCTACACCTTC,few,TRBV6-5,TRBD1,14,TRBJ1-2
CASSETPGTSGSTDTQYF,TGTGCCAGCAGTGAAACCCCCGGGACTAGCGGAAGCACAGATACGCAGTATTTT,.,TRBV25-1,TRBD2,18,TRBJ2-3
CASSPMGLAGIEQFF,TGTGCCAGCAGTCCTATGGGACTAGCGGGCATAGAGCAGTTCTTC,.,TRBV28,TRBD2,15,TRBJ2-1